This T cell receptor beta chain is from a study of blood T cells in healthy people across ages. Study-level results: Significant beta diversity loss was already apparent by age approximately 40, declining roughly linearly. Expanded clonotype changes were possibly confounded by unknown donor CMV status. Observed TCR beta diversity showed a strong correlation with the percentage of naive T cells as measured by flow cytometry.

This clonotype was picked up a small number of times. As yet, its antigen is unknown. A sample-barcoded 5' primer and a J-beta primer mix were used in a second PCR of about 6 to 12 cycles. TCRdb reprocessed the 5' RACE reads with MiXCR, giving one entry per CDR3 protein. This sample has over 1.5 million distinct CDR3 sequences, with around half found just once. V trimming: 11 bases; J trimming: 7 bases; junction bases outside the gene matches: 9. Looked up from germline, CDR1 is ENHRY and CDR2 is SYGVKD. The CDR3 sequence is 13 residues long. A minimum of 5.5 micrograms of total RNA was extracted per sample.

The V and J genes are TRBV10-3 and TRBJ2-4; 9 bases map to TRBD1. Sequencing input: blood. The clonotype originates from a woman in her forties in good health. The CDR3 is CAPPPDRGNIQYF. The CDR3 DNA reads as TGTGCCCCCCCGCCCGACAGGGGGAACATTCAGTACTTC.